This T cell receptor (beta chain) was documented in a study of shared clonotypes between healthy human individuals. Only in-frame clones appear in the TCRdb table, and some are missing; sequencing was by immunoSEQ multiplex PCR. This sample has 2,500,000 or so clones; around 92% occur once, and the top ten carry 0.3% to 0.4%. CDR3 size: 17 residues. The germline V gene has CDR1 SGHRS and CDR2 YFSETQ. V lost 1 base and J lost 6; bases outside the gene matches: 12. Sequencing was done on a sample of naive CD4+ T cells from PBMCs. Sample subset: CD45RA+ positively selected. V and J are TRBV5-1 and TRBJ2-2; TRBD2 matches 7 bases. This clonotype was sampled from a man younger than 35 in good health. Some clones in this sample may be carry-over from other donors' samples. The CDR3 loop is CASSLQRTFGGAGELFF. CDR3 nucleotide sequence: TGCGCCAGCAGCTTGCAGCGTACCTTTGGGGGGGCCGGGGAGCTGTTTTTT.